A selection of T cell receptor beta chains follows, all from one sample in a study of chemoradiotherapy in HPV16-positive cancers. Produced via immunoSEQ multiplex PCR; TCRdb's table is partial and in-frame only. The sample consists of about 24,000 clones, roughly 92% of them appearing once. This material consisted of blood, taken from a patient who underwent chemoradiotherapy. All receptors derive from a human donor with HPV-associated anogenital cancer. CDR3s include the opening cysteine and the closing phenylalanine or tryptophan. Fields, in order: CDR3 protein, CDR3 DNA, D gene, clone size, J gene, V gene. D genes are given only for firm matches. The size field is filled for only some rows; it gives once, few, many or a size class.

CDR3aa: CASLGGTTNGDNEQFF
CDR3nt: TGTGCCAGCCTGGGAGGGACAACCAACGGGGACAATGAGCAGTTCTTC
d_gene: NA
abundance: NA
j_gene: TRBJ2-1
v_gene: TRBV25-1

CDR3aa: CASSLAFRGRVQFF
CDR3nt: TGTGCCAGCAGCTTAGCATTCCGCGGGCGTGTGCAGTTCTTC
d_gene: NA
abundance: NA
j_gene: TRBJ2-1
v_gene: TRBV11-2

CDR3aa: CASSRGVNGEQYF
CDR3nt: TGTGCCAGCAGTAGGGGGGTGAATGGCGAGCAGTACTTC
d_gene: NA
abundance: NA
j_gene: TRBJ2-7
v_gene: TRBV2

CDR3aa: CASSFSTTPTYNEQFF
CDR3nt: TGTGCCAGCAGTTTTAGCACTACCCCAACCTACAATGAGCAGTTCTTC
d_gene: NA
abundance: NA
j_gene: TRBJ2-1
v_gene: TRBV28

CDR3aa: CASSGTSGRYNEQFF
CDR3nt: TGTGCCAGCAGCGGGACTAGCGGGAGATACAATGAGCAGTTCTTC
d_gene: TRBD2
abundance: NA
j_gene: TRBJ2-1
v_gene: TRBV5-4

CDR3aa: CASSSFGNAEAFF
CDR3nt: TGTGCCAGCAGTTCCTTTGGCAACGCTGAAGCTTTCTTT
d_gene: NA
abundance: NA
j_gene: TRBJ1-1
v_gene: TRBV27

CDR3aa: CSVGDSYEQYF
CDR3nt: TGCAGCGTTGGGGACAGCTACGAGCAGTACTTC
d_gene: TRBD1
abundance: NA
j_gene: TRBJ2-7
v_gene: TRBV29-1

CDR3aa: CASSQTSGTGGDQPQHF
CDR3nt: TGCGCCAGCAGCCAAACGAGTGGGACAGGGGGCGATCAGCCCCAGCATTTT
d_gene: TRBD1
abundance: NA
j_gene: TRBJ1-5
v_gene: TRBV4-1

CDR3aa: CASSYWQDSPLHF
CDR3nt: TGTGCCAGCAGTTACTGGCAGGATTCACCCCTCCACTTT
d_gene: NA
abundance: NA
j_gene: TRBJ1-6
v_gene: TRBV6-5

CDR3aa: CANQPGGGLYEQYF
CDR3nt: TGTGCCAACCAACCAGGGGGGGGTCTCTACGAGCAGTACTTC
d_gene: NA
abundance: NA
j_gene: TRBJ2-7
v_gene: TRBV5-5

CDR3aa: CASSVPGFNEQFF
CDR3nt: TGTGCCAGCAGTGTGCCCGGCTTCAATGAGCAGTTCTTC
d_gene: NA
abundance: NA
j_gene: TRBJ2-1
v_gene: TRBV25-1

CDR3aa: CASSQSRVAGNTIYF
CDR3nt: TGCGCCAGCAGCCAATCCAGGGTTGCCGGAAACACCATATATTTT
d_gene: NA
abundance: NA
j_gene: TRBJ1-3
v_gene: TRBV4-3

CDR3aa: CASSANTADQETQYF
CDR3nt: TGTGCCAGCAGCGCCAATACAGCTGACCAAGAGACCCAGTACTTC
d_gene: NA
abundance: NA
j_gene: TRBJ2-5
v_gene: TRBV11-1

CDR3aa: CASSYSTGEQYF
CDR3nt: TGTGCCAGCAGTTACTCGACTGGTGAGCAGTACTTC
d_gene: NA
abundance: NA
j_gene: TRBJ2-7
v_gene: TRBV6-5

CDR3aa: CASSPLKGAGSYNEQFF
CDR3nt: TGTGCCAGCTCACCACTTAAGGGGGCGGGCTCCTACAATGAGCAGTTCTTC
d_gene: TRBD1
abundance: NA
j_gene: TRBJ2-1
v_gene: TRBV18

CDR3aa: CASTLSAGPFHEQFF
CDR3nt: TGTGCCAGTACTCTCAGTGCGGGGCCCTTCCATGAGCAGTTCTTC
d_gene: NA
abundance: NA
j_gene: TRBJ2-1
v_gene: TRBV19

CDR3aa: CASSGLAGGTSTDTQYF
CDR3nt: TGTGCCAGCAGTGGACTAGCGGGAGGTACTAGCACAGATACGCAGTATTTT
d_gene: TRBD2
abundance: NA
j_gene: TRBJ2-3
v_gene: TRBV6-1

CDR3aa: CASGTSGAGELFF
CDR3nt: TGTGCCAGCGGGACTAGCGGGGCCGGGGAGCTGTTTTTT
d_gene: TRBD2
abundance: NA
j_gene: TRBJ2-2
v_gene: TRBV5-5

CDR3aa: CASGGRRQTQYF
CDR3nt: TGTGCCAGCGGTGGCAGGCGGCAGACCCAGTACTTC
d_gene: NA
abundance: once
j_gene: TRBJ2-5
v_gene: TRBV6-1

CDR3aa: CASMRIKDQPQHF
CDR3nt: TGCGCCAGCATGCGGATAAAGGATCAGCCCCAGCATTTT
d_gene: NA
abundance: NA
j_gene: TRBJ1-5
v_gene: TRBV10-2

CDR3aa: CASSIVPSGANVLTF
CDR3nt: TGTGCCAGTAGTATAGTACCTTCTGGGGCCAACGTCCTGACTTTC
d_gene: NA
abundance: NA
j_gene: TRBJ2-6
v_gene: TRBV19

CDR3aa: CASSLAGGRGTDTQYF
CDR3nt: TGTGCCAGCAGCTTAGCAGGGGGCAGAGGCACAGATACGCAGTATTTT
d_gene: TRBD1
abundance: NA
j_gene: TRBJ2-3
v_gene: TRBV11-2

CDR3aa: CASSPSGLYGYTF
CDR3nt: TGTGCCAGCTCACCAAGCGGACTCTATGGCTACACCTTC
d_gene: NA
abundance: NA
j_gene: TRBJ1-2
v_gene: TRBV18